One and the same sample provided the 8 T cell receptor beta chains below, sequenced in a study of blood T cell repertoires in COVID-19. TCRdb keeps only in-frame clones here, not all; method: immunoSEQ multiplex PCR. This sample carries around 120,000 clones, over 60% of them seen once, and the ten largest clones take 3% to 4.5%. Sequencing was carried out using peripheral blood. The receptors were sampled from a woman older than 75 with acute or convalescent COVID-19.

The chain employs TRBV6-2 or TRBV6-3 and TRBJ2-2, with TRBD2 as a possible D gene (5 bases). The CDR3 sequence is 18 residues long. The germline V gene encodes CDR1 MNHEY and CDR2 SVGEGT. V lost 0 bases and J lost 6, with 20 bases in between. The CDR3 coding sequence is TGTGCCAGCAGTTACTCTGTGGGTTTTCGGGGAACGGCCGGGGAGCTGTTTTTT. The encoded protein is CASSYSVGFRGTAGELFF.

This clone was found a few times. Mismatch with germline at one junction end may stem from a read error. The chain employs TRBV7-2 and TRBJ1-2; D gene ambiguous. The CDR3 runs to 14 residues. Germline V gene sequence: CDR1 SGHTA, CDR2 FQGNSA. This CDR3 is CASSPREVASSVVF. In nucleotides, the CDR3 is TGTGCCAGCAGCCCGAGAGAAGTAGCCTCCAGCGTCGTATTC.

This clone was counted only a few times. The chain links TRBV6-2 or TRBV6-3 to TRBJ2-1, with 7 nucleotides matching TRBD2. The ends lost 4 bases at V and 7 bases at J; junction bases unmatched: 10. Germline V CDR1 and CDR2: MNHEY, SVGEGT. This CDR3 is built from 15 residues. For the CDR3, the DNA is TGTGCCAGCAGTTCTCAGGGAGGACTAGTGAATGAGCAGTTCTTC. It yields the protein CASSSQGGLVNEQFF.

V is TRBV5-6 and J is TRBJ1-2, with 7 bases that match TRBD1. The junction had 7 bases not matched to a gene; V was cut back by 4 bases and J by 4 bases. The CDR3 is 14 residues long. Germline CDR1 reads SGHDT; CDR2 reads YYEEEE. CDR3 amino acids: CASSPGTAAYGYTF. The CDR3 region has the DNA TGTGCCAGCAGCCCGGGGACAGCGGCCTATGGCTACACCTTC. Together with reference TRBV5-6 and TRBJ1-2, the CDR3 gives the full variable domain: DAGVTQSPTHLIKTRGQQVTLRCSPKSGHDTVSWYQQALGQGPQFIFQYYEEEERQRGNFPDRFSGHQFPNYSSELNVNALLLGDSALYLCASSPGTAAYGYTFGSGTRLTVV.

CDR3 DNA sequence: TGCGCCAGCAGCTTCGGACAGGGGGATACGCAGTATTTT. Protein product: CASSFGQGDTQYF. The chain carries TRBV5-1 and TRBJ2-3, with 9 bases lining up with TRBD1. The germline gives CDR1 SGHRS, CDR2 YFSETQ. V was pared by 2 bases and J by 6 bases, with 1 base of the junction left unmatched. CDR3 size: 13 residues.

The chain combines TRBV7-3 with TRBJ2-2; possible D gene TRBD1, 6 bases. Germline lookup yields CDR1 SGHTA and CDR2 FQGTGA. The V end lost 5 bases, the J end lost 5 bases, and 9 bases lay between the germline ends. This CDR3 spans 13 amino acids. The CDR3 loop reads CASSVTGTGELFF. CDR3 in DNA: TGTGCCAGCAGCGTCACAGGGACCGGGGAGCTGTTTTTT.

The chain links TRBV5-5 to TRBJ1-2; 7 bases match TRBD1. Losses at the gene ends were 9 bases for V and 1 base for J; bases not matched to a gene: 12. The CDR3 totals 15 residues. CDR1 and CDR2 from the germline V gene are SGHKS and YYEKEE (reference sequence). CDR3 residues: CATKRQGEGNYGYTF. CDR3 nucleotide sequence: TGTGCCACCAAGAGACAGGGTGAGGGTAACTATGGCTACACCTTC.

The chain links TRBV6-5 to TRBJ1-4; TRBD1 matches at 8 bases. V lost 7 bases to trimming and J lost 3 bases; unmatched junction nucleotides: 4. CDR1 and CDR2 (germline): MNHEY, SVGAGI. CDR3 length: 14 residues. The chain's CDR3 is CASTPGQANEKLFF. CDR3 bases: TGTGCCAGCACCCCGGGACAGGCTAATGAAAAACTGTTTTTT.